Below, 21 T cell receptor beta chains from the same sample are listed, as sequenced in a study of cytomegalovirus exposure and HLA in healthy donors. The primer mix had 60 Vbeta and 13 Jbeta primers. TCRdb keeps only in-frame clones here, not all; method: immunoSEQ multiplex PCR. The sample has some 66,000 clones, roughly 75% seen once; the top ten hold around 7.6%. The sequencing input was PBMCs. These TCRs come from a man in his sixties in good health and CMV-seropositive.

J is TRBJ2-5 and V is TRBV7-8; D gene uncertain. The end of the DNA aligns better with TRBJ2-7, so the J call may be wrong. This CDR3 is 13 amino acids long. Germline V gene sequence: CDR1 SGHVS, CDR2 FQNEAQ. Here the CDR3 reads CASSLAPGYEQYF. CDR3 sequence (DNA): TGTGCCAGCAGCTTAGCCCCCGGGTACGAGCAGTACTTC.

In nucleotides, the CDR3 is TGTGCCAGCAGTCCTACAGAACAGGGGGGGACCCAGTACTTC. Encoded protein: CASSPTEQGGTQYF. V usage is TRBV6-4 and J usage is TRBJ2-5; TRBD1 agrees at 8 bases. Germline V gene sequence: CDR1 MRHNA, CDR2 SNTAGT. V dropped 5 bases and J dropped 7; count of bases not matched to a gene: 9. CDR3 length: 14 amino acids.

V gene TRBV2 combines with J gene TRBJ2-3, with 12 bases identical to TRBD2. Trimming took 7 bases from V and 6 from J; bases not matched to a gene: 11. The germline CDR1 and CDR2 sequences are SNHLY and FYNNEI. CDR3 length: 16 residues. CDR3 in amino acids: CASTTRLAGAGDTQYF. The CDR3 DNA reads TGTGCCAGCACCACCCGACTAGCGGGGGCAGGGGATACGCAGTATTTT.

The genes are TRBV11-2 and TRBJ2-3; 8 bases match TRBD2. The germline CDR1 and CDR2 sequences are SGHAT and FQNNGV. This CDR3 is built from 15 residues. The V gene end was trimmed by 2 bases and the J gene end by 1 base; junction bases not matched to a gene: 2. CDR3 protein: CASSLSTSGTDTQYF. The CDR3 nucleotides read TGTGCCAGCAGCTTATCGACTAGCGGCACAGATACGCAGTATTTT.

This clone is a singleton in its sample. This sequence joins TRBV2 and TRBJ2-7; perhaps TRBD1 as D (5 bases). The CDR3 sequence is 11 residues long. V lost 9 bases to trimming and J lost 2 bases, with 8 bases between them. In germline, CDR1 is SNHLY, CDR2 FYNNEI. CDR3 nucleotides: TGTGCCAGTTTACAGGCCTACGAGCAGTACTTC. It specifies CASLQAYEQYF.

This clone was found a few times. The V gene is TRBV7-2, the J gene TRBJ1-2; the match to TRBD1 covers 9 bases. CDR1 and CDR2 from the germline V gene are SGHTA and FQGNSA. Germline trimming cut 4 bases from V and 8 bases from J; bases unmatched to any gene: 5. This CDR3 has 13 amino acids. The CDR3 region has the DNA TGTGCCAGCAGCTCCAGGACAGGGGACGGCTACACCTTC. Its protein product is CASSSRTGDGYTF.

The chain employs TRBV6-5 and TRBJ2-1; TRBD2 aligns across 9 bases. CDR1 and CDR2 from the germline V gene are MNHEY and SVGAGI. Germline trimming cut 2 bases from V and 6 bases from J; bases unmatched to any gene: 5. This CDR3 is 15 amino acids long. The CDR3, as DNA: TGTGCCAGCAGTTACGGCGGGAGGGCGGGCAATGAGCAGTTCTTC. The encoded protein is CASSYGGRAGNEQFF.

Comments on this clone: This CDR3 is also generated by other DNA sequences in the sample. The chain has TRBV5-1 and TRBJ1-1, with D hard to call. CDR3 length: 14 amino acids. V was pared by 0 bases and J by 1 base, with 7 bases between. Germline V gives CDR1 SGHRS, CDR2 YFSETQ. CDR3 protein: CASSLVPGNTEAFF. The CDR3 DNA follows: TGCGCCAGCAGCTTGGTGCCAGGGAACACTGAAGCTTTCTTT.

This sequence joins TRBV19 and TRBJ1-1, with TRBD1 identical over 8 bases. With V trimmed by 9 bases and J by 5 bases, 8 bases remained unmatched. There are 13 residues in the CDR3. The germline gives CDR1 LNHDA, CDR2 SQIVND (reference sequence). The CDR3 region is CASSYQGATEAFF. In DNA, the CDR3 is TGTGCCAGCAGTTACCAGGGGGCAACTGAAGCTTTCTTT.

V is TRBV6-5 and J is TRBJ1-4; TRBD1 is a possible D gene (6 bases). Between the trimmed V and J ends, which lost 5 bases and 7 bases, there was a span of 14 bases. The CDR3 contains 14 residues. Germline values: CDR1 MNHEY, CDR2 SVGAGI. The CDR3 DNA reads as TGTGCCAGCAGTCCGGGGGGCGGCGGTGAAAAACTGTTTTTT. Translated: CASSPGGGGEKLFF.

The gene calls are TRBV7-8 and TRBJ2-6; TRBD1 agrees at 7 bases. Germline CDR1 reads SGHVS; CDR2 reads FQNEAQ. The CDR3 contains 15 residues. J lost 1 base, V lost 4 bases, and 1 base had no gene match. In DNA, the CDR3 is TGTGCCAGCAGCTGGGGACAGTCTGGGGCCAACGTCCTGACTTTC. It yields the protein CASSWGQSGANVLTF.

This clone was counted a few times. The chain carries TRBV7-9 and TRBJ1-5; no reliable D call. The CDR3 spans 13 residues. Trimming stripped 5 bases from V and 5 bases from J, with 10 bases between. The germline V gene encodes CDR1 SEHNR and CDR2 FQNEAQ (reference sequence). The CDR3 DNA follows: TGTGCCAGCAGCCTTTCCTCCGATCAGCCCCAGCATTTT. Translated, it gives CASSLSSDQPQHF.

For the CDR3, the DNA is TGCAGCGTGGAAAGGACAGGGTTTAATGAGCAGTTCTTC. Protein product: CSVERTGFNEQFF. This chain joins TRBV29-1 and TRBJ2-1, with TRBD1 matching over 8 bases. Germline CDR1 and CDR2: SQVTM and ANQGSEA. Trimming cost V 6 bases and J 7 bases; bases outside gene matches: 8. The length of the CDR3 is 13 residues.

The rearrangement links TRBV11-2 to TRBJ2-5, with 9 bases that match TRBD2. CDR3 length: 15 amino acids. Germline V gives CDR1 SGHAT, CDR2 FQNNGV. With 6 bases clipped from V and 13 bases from J, the junction kept 18 bases outside the gene matches. This CDR3 is CASSLSGLVAGDWYF. The CDR3, as DNA: TGTGCCAGCAGTCTTAGTGGGTTGGTAGCGGGAGACTGGTACTTC.

This clone was observed a handful of times. The V call is TRBV4-2, the J call TRBJ2-3, with D possibly being TRBD2 (5 bases). The CDR3 is made up of 16 amino acids. Trimming left V 0 bases short and J 2 bases short, with 12 bases between. Germline V gives CDR1 LGHNA, CDR2 YNFKEQ. As DNA, the CDR3 is TGTGCCAGCAGCCAAGATCTTGGCGGGCCCACAGATACGCAGTATTTT. This codes for CASSQDLGGPTDTQYF.

The rearrangement uses TRBV5-1 and TRBJ2-3, with 8 bases matching TRBD2. From germline, CDR1 is SGHRS and CDR2 YFSETQ. J was trimmed by 0 bases and V by 5 bases; bases with no gene match: 2. This CDR3 comprises 14 residues. CDR3 sequence: CASSLAGSTDTQYF. CDR3 DNA: TGCGCCAGCAGTTTAGCGGGGAGCACAGATACGCAGTATTTT.

This chain connects TRBV2 to TRBJ1-1; maybe TRBD1 (5 bases). Germline V CDR1 and CDR2: SNHLY, FYNNEI. The length of the CDR3 is 13 residues. V was trimmed by 5 bases and J by 8 bases, leaving 15 bases between them. CDR3 sequence reads: CASSRTDTGEAFF. The CDR3 DNA reads TGTGCCAGCAGTCGGACCGATACAGGAGAAGCTTTCTTT.

A word on this clone: The same CDR3 also results from other DNA sequences found in this sample. The V call is TRBV2, the J call TRBJ2-3, with a possible D match to TRBD1 (5 bases). Looked up from germline, CDR1 is SNHLY and CDR2 is FYNNEI. V lost 4 bases to trimming and J lost 4 bases, with 15 bases between them. The CDR3 is 15 amino acids. CDR3 loop: CASSVGAGDADTQYF. CDR3 bases: TGTGCCAGCAGTGTAGGGGCAGGAGACGCAGATACGCAGTATTTT.

This chain links TRBV2 with TRBJ2-1; D gene unclear. The ends were cut back, 7 bases at V and 0 bases at J, with 13 bases in the middle. Germline V gene data show CDR1 as SNHLY and CDR2 as FYNNEI. CDR3 size: 15 residues. The CDR3 region is CASKERQSSYNEQFF. The CDR3 DNA reads TGTGCCAGCAAGGAGCGTCAAAGCTCCTACAATGAGCAGTTCTTC.

The rearrangement links TRBV5-1 to TRBJ1-1; D may be TRBD1 (6 bases). Trimming took 4 bases from V and 1 from J, leaving 8 bases between them. Germline CDR1 and CDR2: SGHRS and YFSETQ. CDR3 length equals 13 residues. The CDR3 DNA reads TGCGCCAGCAGCCGGGGACAGAACACTGAAGCTTTCTTT. Amino acid sequence: CASSRGQNTEAFF.

CDR3 amino acids: CASSSALAGGRRQYF. CDR3 nucleotides: TGTGCCAGCAGCTCTGCACTAGCGGGGGGGAGGAGGCAGTACTTC. The chain is built from TRBV7-9 and TRBJ2-7, with 13 bases aligning to TRBD2. Trimming took 4 bases from V and 9 from J; bases not matched to a gene: 9. CDR3 length: 15 amino acids. Germline CDR1 is SEHNR and CDR2 is FQNEAQ (reference sequence).